The 2 T cell receptor beta chains reported below all come from one sample, sequenced in a study of high-grade serous ovarian cancer treatment subgroups. Tumor samples were obtained before definitive surgery or chemotherapy. The repertoire was sequenced with immunoSEQ multiplex PCR; TCRdb's copy has only in-frame clones and lacks some. The sample contains 7,500 to 10,000 clones, 62% of which appear only once. Sequencing was done on a sample of tumor tissue. Receptors originate from a human donor with high-grade serous ovarian cancer.

The chain employs TRBV19 and TRBJ1-2; no clear D. The CDR3 has 15 residues. Per the germline V gene, CDR1 is LNHDA and CDR2 is SQIVND (reference sequence). Deletions cut 5 bases from V and 4 bases from J, with 17 bases between. CDR3 loop: CASSSIGVRSYGYTF. CDR3 DNA: TGTGCCAGTAGTTCCATCGGGGTAAGGAGCTATGGCTACACCTTC.

The V gene is TRBV9, the J gene TRBJ2-3; D is undetermined. This CDR3 is 14 amino acids long. The V gene's germline CDR1 is SGDLS and CDR2 YYNGEE. V gave up 3 bases and J gave up 1 base, with 9 bases separating them. In nucleotides, the CDR3 is TGTGCCAGCAGCGCCGCGGCGGGCACAGATACGCAGTATTTT. Amino acids: CASSAAAGTDTQYF.